This TCR beta chain appears in the sequencing data of a study of CXCR3-negative and CXCR3-positive naive CD8 T cells. Notes on this clonotype: Its antigen is currently unknown.

Carrying UMI labels, the TRB cDNA libraries were prepared through 5' RACE. Each CDR3 protein gets one entry in TCRdb, which reprocessed the 5' RACE reads and gives no DNA. The sample holds about 24,000 distinct CDR3 sequences. Germline values: CDR1 SGHTA, CDR2 FQGNSA. The length of the CDR3 is 17 residues. Study-wide results and caveats: Memory, not naive, CXCR3-negative and CXCR3-positive cells differed in TRBV-TRBJ usage.

This chain uses TRBV7-2 with TRBJ2-7; no DNA is available, so the TRBD1 call from TCRdb remains unchecked. Material: naive CXCR3- CD8+ T cells from blood. Subset denoted: CD45RO-CCR7+CD27+CD95- naive CD8+ T cells lacking CXCR3 (TNR3-). The TCR was taken from a human donor in good health. Some clones in this sample may be carry-over from other donors' samples. CDR3 protein: CASSLVALTEEAYEQYF.